Presented here are 28 T cell receptor beta chains from one specimen sequenced in a study of technical replicates of blood from a handful of donors. The table came from immunoSEQ multiplex PCR; TCRdb's copy has only in-frame clones and leaves some out. The sample contains about 81,000 clones, 80% to 95% of which appear only once. Sequenced: T cells isolated from PBMCs. The source of these receptors is a human donor in good health.

The chain links TRBV19 to TRBJ2-7; D remains ambiguous. The CDR3 loop spans 15 amino acids. V was pared by 2 bases and J by 0 bases, with 11 bases between. The V gene's germline CDR1 is LNHDA and CDR2 SQIVND (reference sequence). The CDR3 sequence is CASSIFYESSYEQYF. The CDR3 DNA is TGTGCCAGTAGTATATTTTATGAGAGCTCCTACGAGCAGTACTTC.

This chain uses TRBV27 with TRBJ2-1, with 8 bases lining up with TRBD1. From germline, CDR1 is MNHEY and CDR2 SMNVEV (reference sequence). Trimming removed 4 bases from V and 5 bases from J; junction bases left unmatched: 1. The CDR3 consists of 13 residues. The CDR3, as DNA: TGTGCCAGCAGTTGGGACAGGAACAATGAGCAGTTCTTC. It translates to CASSWDRNNEQFF.

This chain joins TRBV29-1 and TRBJ2-1; 7 bases match TRBD1. The V gene end was trimmed by 1 base and the J gene end by 7 bases; junction bases not matched to a gene: 16. The CDR3 totals 17 residues. The germline V gene has CDR1 SQVTM and CDR2 ANQGSEA. Here the CDR3 reads CSVEGVQGISTGNEQFF. The CDR3 DNA reads as TGCAGCGTTGAAGGGGTACAGGGGATATCTACGGGTAATGAGCAGTTCTTC.

The genes are TRBV6-5 and TRBJ1-1; 11 positions agree with TRBD1. From germline, CDR1 is MNHEY and CDR2 SVGAGI. V lost 6 bases to trimming and J lost 6 bases; unmatched junction nucleotides: 9. The CDR3 is made up of 15 amino acids. Written as DNA, the CDR3 is TGTGCCAGCAGCTCGGGACAGGGGGATGGGCCTGAAGCTTTCTTT. Translated: CASSSGQGDGPEAFF.

V and J are TRBV27 and TRBJ2-7; no definite D call. This CDR3 is 15 amino acids long. Germline assignment: CDR1 MNHEY and CDR2 SMNVEV (reference sequence). Deletions cut 5 bases from V and 2 bases from J, with 16 bases between. The CDR3 sequence: CASSPESPNTYEQYF. CDR3 DNA: TGTGCCAGCAGTCCTGAGTCCCCCAATACCTACGAGCAGTACTTC.

This chain connects TRBV28 to TRBJ2-2; the match to TRBD1 covers 7 bases. Germline values: CDR1 MDHEN, CDR2 SYDVKM. With V trimmed by 6 bases and J by 4 bases, 11 bases remained unmatched. The CDR3 is made up of 16 amino acids. The CDR3 DNA is TGTGCCAGCAGCCCCCGGGACAGCATACCCACCGGGGAGCTGTTTTTT. Translation: CASSPRDSIPTGELFF.

The gene calls are TRBV28 and TRBJ2-1, with 8 positions matching TRBD1. Germline V gene lookup returns CDR1 MDHEN and CDR2 SYDVKM. V was clipped by 2 bases and J by 7 bases; unmatched bases: 4. The CDR3 totals 14 residues. This CDR3 is CASSLRQGKNEQFF. CDR3 DNA sequence: TGTGCCAGCAGTTTACGACAGGGGAAAAATGAGCAGTTCTTC.

The chain employs TRBV7-9 and TRBJ2-5; possibly TRBD2 for D (6 bases). The CDR3 totals 13 residues. V lost 1 base, J lost 4 bases, and 7 bases lay in between. Germline lookup yields CDR1 SEHNR and CDR2 FQNEAQ (reference sequence). The CDR3 DNA sequence: TGTGCCAGCAGCTTAGGGGACTTAGAGACCCAGTACTTC. Its translation: CASSLGDLETQYF.

The chain uses TRBV2 and TRBJ2-5, with 8 bases that match TRBD1. Gene TRBJ2-7 matches the end of the DNA better, so the J call may be wrong. Germline CDR1 and CDR2: SNHLY and FYNNEI. This CDR3 contains 13 residues. CDR3 sequence: CASRTGTSYEQYF. DNA for the CDR3: TGTGCCAGTCGGACAGGGACATCCTACGAGCAGTACTTC.

V and J are TRBV4-1 and TRBJ1-1; no firm D call. Between the trimmed V and J ends, which lost 3 bases and 6 bases, there was a span of 11 bases. This CDR3 comprises 13 residues. The V gene's germline CDR1 is MGHRA and CDR2 YSYEKL. As DNA, the CDR3 is TGCGCCAGCAGCCACGAGGGAGGATCTGAAGCTTTCTTT. Translation gives CASSHEGGSEAFF.

V is TRBV6-1 and J is TRBJ1-5; 7 positions agree with TRBD1. Germline assignment: CDR1 MNHNS and CDR2 SASEGT. The CDR3 sequence is 14 residues long. Trimming at V came to 4 bases and at J to 7 bases, leaving 7 bases not matched to a gene. The CDR3 DNA sequence: TGTGCCAGCAGTGCAAGACAGGGAGCACAGCCCCAGCATTTT. The encoded protein is CASSARQGAQPQHF.

V and J are TRBV6-6 and TRBJ2-3; D possibly corresponds to TRBD2 (6 bases). Germline-derived CDR1 and CDR2 are MNHNY and SVGAGI (reference sequence). Trimming took 2 bases from V and 2 from J, leaving 14 bases between them. CDR3 size: 16 residues. The CDR3 here is CASSYGGSGITDTQYF. CDR3 in DNA: TGTGCCAGCAGTTACGGGGGTAGCGGAATCACAGATACGCAGTATTTT.

V and J are TRBV5-1 and TRBJ2-7; 12 bases line up with TRBD2. In germline, CDR1 is SGHRS, CDR2 YFSETQ. The CDR3 has 17 residues. V lost 0 bases, J lost 0 bases, and 4 bases stayed unmatched. In DNA form, the CDR3 reads TGCGCCAGCAGCTTGGGACTAGCGGGGGTCACCTCCTACGAGCAGTACTTC. Translation: CASSLGLAGVTSYEQYF.

J is TRBJ2-3 and V is TRBV29-1, with a tentative D call TRBD2 (5 bases). Germline V CDR1 and CDR2: SQVTM, ANQGSEA. V gave up 4 bases and J gave up 0 bases, with 8 bases separating them. The CDR3 runs 13 residues. In DNA form, the CDR3 reads TGCAGCGTTGTCGGCGGGAGCACAGATACGCAGTATTTT. It yields the protein CSVVGGSTDTQYF.

The V gene is TRBV7-3, the J gene TRBJ1-6, with D unresolved. Trimming took 5 bases from V and 13 from J, leaving 15 bases between them. Germline CDR1 SGHTA, CDR2 FQGTGA. The CDR3 length is 13 residues. CDR3 sequence reads: CASSPSGGAPLHF. As DNA, the CDR3 is TGTGCCAGCAGCCCGTCCGGTGGAGCGCCCCTCCACTTT. Variable domain in full (rest from reference TRBV7-3 and TRBJ1-6): GAGVSQTPSNKVTEKGKYVELRCDPISGHTALYWYRQSLGQGPEFLIYFQGTGAADDSGLPNDRFFAVRPEGSVSTLKIQRTERGDSAVYLCASSPSGGAPLHFGNGTRLTVT.

J is TRBJ2-3 and V is TRBV27; D is undetermined. The germline V and J ends were trimmed by 9 bases and 4 bases, with 11 bases remaining between them. The CDR3 has 12 amino acids. Germline V gene sequence: CDR1 MNHEY, CDR2 SMNVEV (reference sequence). The CDR3 nucleotides are TGTGCCAGTTCATTCGGAGCAGATACGCAGTATTTT. It is translated as CASSFGADTQYF.

The chain employs TRBV18 and TRBJ2-5; TRBD1 is a possible D gene (6 bases). The V gene's germline CDR1 is KGHSH and CDR2 LQKENI. V lost 6 bases and J 2 bases, leaving 13 bases between the germline ends. CDR3 length: 14 residues. CDR3 protein: CASSRMTGQETQYF. CDR3 sequence (DNA): TGTGCCAGCTCTCGTATGACAGGTCAAGAGACCCAGTACTTC.

This chain connects TRBV5-1 to TRBJ2-1, with D maybe TRBD2 (5 bases). Per germline, CDR1 SGHRS and CDR2 YFSETQ. Trimming pared 2 bases from V and 5 bases from J, leaving 8 bases between. This CDR3 region has 13 residues. CDR3 loop: CASSFPGNNEQFF. CDR3 DNA: TGCGCCAGCAGCTTTCCGGGGAACAATGAGCAGTTCTTC.

The rearrangement joins TRBV7-9 to TRBJ2-7; 8 bases map to TRBD1. This CDR3 comprises 16 residues. CDR1 and CDR2 from the germline V gene are SEHNR and FQNEAQ (reference sequence). Losses at the gene ends were 0 bases for V and 2 bases for J; bases not matched to a gene: 6. This CDR3 reads CASSLASDREAYEQYF. The CDR3 nucleotides read TGTGCCAGCAGCTTAGCGTCGGACAGGGAGGCCTACGAGCAGTACTTC.

The chain has TRBV7-6 and TRBJ2-5, with D hard to call. Germline CDR1 is SGHVS and CDR2 is FNYEAQ. The CDR3 spans 18 residues. Trimming removed 5 bases from V and 1 base from J, with 23 bases in between. The CDR3, as DNA: TGTGCCAGCAGCCCCGCCCGTTCTCGGGTCTCGGGCCAAGAGACCCAGTACTTC. As protein: CASSPARSRVSGQETQYF. Full variable domain (rest looked up from reference TRBV7-6 and TRBJ2-5): GAGVSQSPRYKVTKRGQDVALRCDPISGHVSLYWYRQALGQGPEFLTYFNYEAQQDKSGLPNDRFSAERPEGSISTLTIQRTEQRDSAMYRCASSPARSRVSGQETQYFGPGTRLLVL.

The chain links TRBV30 to TRBJ2-7; D may be TRBD1 (5 bases). Trimming cost V 3 bases and J 3 bases, with 15 bases left between them. The CDR3 covers 14 residues. From germline, CDR1 is GTSNPN and CDR2 SVGIG (reference sequence). CDR3 nucleotide sequence: TGTGCCTGGAGCGCCGACAGTTTCCTCTACGAGCAGTACTTC. This encodes CAWSADSFLYEQYF.

This chain connects TRBV11-2 to TRBJ2-1, with D possibly matching TRBD2 (5 bases). Germline assignment: CDR1 SGHAT and CDR2 FQNNGV. Trimming took 1 base from V and 0 from J, leaving 10 bases between them. The CDR3 loop spans 16 amino acids. This chain's CDR3 is CASSLVPAASYNEQFF. The CDR3 bases are TGTGCCAGCAGCTTAGTCCCAGCGGCCTCCTACAATGAGCAGTTCTTC.

V gene TRBV20-1 combines with J gene TRBJ2-7, with D possibly being TRBD2 (6 bases). Trimming took 6 bases from V and 5 from J, leaving 11 bases between them. This CDR3 region has 11 residues. Germline CDR1 is DFQATT and CDR2 is SNEGSKA (reference sequence). CDR3 sequence: CSAARGHEQYF. DNA for the CDR3: TGCAGTGCCGCGCGGGGCCACGAGCAGTACTTC.

This clone is a singleton in its sample. The chain uses TRBV7-6 and TRBJ2-7; 8 bases map to TRBD2. This CDR3 has 15 amino acids. Trimming cost V 3 bases and J 3 bases; bases outside gene matches: 7. Germline V gene sequence: CDR1 SGHVS, CDR2 FNYEAQ. As DNA, the CDR3 is TGTGCCAGCAGCTTGCGTCCCGGGACTAGCTACGAGCAGTACTTC. It codes for CASSLRPGTSYEQYF.

This chain uses TRBV7-9 with TRBJ2-5; D might be TRBD1 (5 bases). V was pared by 10 bases and J by 1 base, with 16 bases between. The CDR3 is made up of 14 amino acids. From germline, CDR1 is SEHNR and CDR2 FQNEAQ (reference sequence). The CDR3 DNA follows: TGTGCCATCCTGATCCCAGGGTCCCAAGAGACCCAGTACTTC. This sequence encodes CAILIPGSQETQYF.

Regarding this clone: The junction shows a germline mismatch at one end, possibly a read error. This rearrangement joins TRBV25-1 to TRBJ1-2; TRBD1 agrees at 10 bases. This CDR3 has 10 residues. CDR1 is MGHDK and CDR2 is SYGVNS in the germline V gene. CDR3 residues: CASEGQGRFF. Written as DNA, the CDR3 is TGTGCCAGCGAGGGACAGGGGAGGTTCTTC.

The rearrangement uses TRBV6-1 and TRBJ2-6; TRBD1 agrees at 7 bases. Germline CDR1 and CDR2: MNHNS and SASEGT. V dropped 7 bases and J dropped 2; count of bases not matched to a gene: 5. The CDR3 has 15 amino acids. CDR3 loop: CASTNGQAGANVLTF. CDR3 nucleotide sequence: TGTGCCAGCACTAATGGACAGGCTGGGGCCAACGTCCTGACTTTC.

The chain carries TRBV4-1 and TRBJ2-1, with D uncertain. The V gene's germline CDR1 is MGHRA and CDR2 YSYEKL. V was clipped by 0 bases and J by 6 bases, with 15 bases between them. CDR3 length: 16 residues. CDR3 residues: CASSQDPPGTPNEQFF. As DNA, the CDR3 is TGCGCCAGCAGCCAAGACCCCCCAGGCACCCCCAATGAGCAGTTCTTC.